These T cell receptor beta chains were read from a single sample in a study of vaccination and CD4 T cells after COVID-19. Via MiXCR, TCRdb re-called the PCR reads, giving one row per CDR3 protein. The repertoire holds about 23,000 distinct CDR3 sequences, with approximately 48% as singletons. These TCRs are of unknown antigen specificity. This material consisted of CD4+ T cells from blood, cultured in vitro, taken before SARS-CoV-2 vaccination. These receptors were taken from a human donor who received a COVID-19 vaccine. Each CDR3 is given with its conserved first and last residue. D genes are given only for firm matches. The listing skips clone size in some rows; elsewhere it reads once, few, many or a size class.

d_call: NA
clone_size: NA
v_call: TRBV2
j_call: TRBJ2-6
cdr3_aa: CASSKRSGANVLTF
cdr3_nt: TGTGCCAGCAGTAAGCGCTCTGGGGCCAACGTCCTGACTTTC

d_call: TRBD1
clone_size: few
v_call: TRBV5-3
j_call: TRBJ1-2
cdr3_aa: CASSEAGTGVRYGYTF
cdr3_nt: TGTGCCAGCAGTGAGGCCGGGACAGGGGTCCGATATGGCTACACCTTC

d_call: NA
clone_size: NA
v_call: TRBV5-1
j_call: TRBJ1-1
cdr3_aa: CASSLRQGTNTEAFF
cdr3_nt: TGCGCCAGCAGCTTGCGCCAGGGGACGAACACTGAAGCTTTCTTT

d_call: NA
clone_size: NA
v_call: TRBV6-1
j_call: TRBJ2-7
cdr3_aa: CASSEGHFTYEQYF
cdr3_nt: TGTGCCAGCAGTGAAGGGCATTTTACCTACGAGCAGTACTTC

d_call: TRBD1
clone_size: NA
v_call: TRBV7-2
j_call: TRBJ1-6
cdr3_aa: CASSQNRGNNSPLHF
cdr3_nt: TGTGCCAGCAGCCAAAACAGGGGAAATAATTCACCCCTCCACTTT

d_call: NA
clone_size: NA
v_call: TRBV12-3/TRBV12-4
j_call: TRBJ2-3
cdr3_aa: CASSAAGRAADTQYF
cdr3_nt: TGTGCCAGCAGTGCGGCCGGCCGCGCCGCAGATACGCAGTATTTT

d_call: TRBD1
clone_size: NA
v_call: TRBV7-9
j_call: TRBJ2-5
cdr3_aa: CASSLRTGGQETQYF
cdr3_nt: TGTGCCAGCAGCTTACGGACAGGGGGACAAGAGACCCAGTACTTC

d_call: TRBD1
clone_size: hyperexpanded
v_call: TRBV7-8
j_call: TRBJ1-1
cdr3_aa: CASSLGQGRSEAFF
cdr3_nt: TGTGCCAGCAGCTTAGGACAGGGGCGGTCTGAAGCTTTCTTT

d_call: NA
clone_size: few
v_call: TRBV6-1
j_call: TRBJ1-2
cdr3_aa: CASMIIGYGYTF
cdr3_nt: TGTGCCAGCATGATAATTGGCTATGGCTACACCTTC

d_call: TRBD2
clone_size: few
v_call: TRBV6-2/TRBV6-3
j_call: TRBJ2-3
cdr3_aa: CASATSGARDTQYF
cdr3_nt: TGTGCCAGCGCAACTAGCGGGGCACGGGATACGCAGTATTTT

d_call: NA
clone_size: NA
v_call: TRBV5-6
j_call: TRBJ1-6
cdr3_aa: CASSFLGGRNSPLHF
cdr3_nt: TGTGCCAGCAGCTTTCTGGGGGGGCGGAATTCACCCCTCCACTTT

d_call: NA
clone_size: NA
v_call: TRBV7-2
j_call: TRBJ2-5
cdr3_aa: CASSLGGSWEAWEYF
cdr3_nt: TGTGCCAGCAGCTTAGGGGGTAGCTGGGAGGCTTGGGAGTACTTC

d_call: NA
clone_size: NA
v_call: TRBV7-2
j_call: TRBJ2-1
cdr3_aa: CASSLFYSRDYNEQFF
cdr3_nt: TGTGCCAGCAGCTTATTCTACAGTCGCGATTACAATGAGCAGTTCTTC

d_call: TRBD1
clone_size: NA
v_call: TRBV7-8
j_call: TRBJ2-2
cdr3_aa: CASSLDWTGGRELFF
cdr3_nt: TGTGCCAGCAGCTTAGACTGGACAGGGGGCCGGGAGCTGTTTTTT

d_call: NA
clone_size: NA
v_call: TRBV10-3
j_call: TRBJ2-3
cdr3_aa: CAITQRAQGGAPTDTQYF
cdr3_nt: TGTGCCATCACTCAGAGGGCCCAGGGGGGGGCCCCCACAGATACGCAGTATTTT

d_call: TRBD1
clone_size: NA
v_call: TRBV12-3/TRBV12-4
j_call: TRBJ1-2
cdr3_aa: CASSGQGAGGYTF
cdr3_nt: TGTGCCAGCAGTGGACAGGGGGCAGGAGGCTACACCTTC

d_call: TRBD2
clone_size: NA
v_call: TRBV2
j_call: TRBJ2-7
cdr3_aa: CASSEGRGEEGGAYRLHYEQYF
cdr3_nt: TGTGCCAGCAGTGAGGGGCGGGGGGAGGAGGGGGGCGCATATCGTCTACACTACGAGCAGTACTTC

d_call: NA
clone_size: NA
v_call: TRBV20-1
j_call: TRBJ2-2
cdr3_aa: CSARPSGNTGELFF
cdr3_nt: TGCAGTGCTAGGCCCAGCGGCAACACCGGGGAGCTGTTTTTT

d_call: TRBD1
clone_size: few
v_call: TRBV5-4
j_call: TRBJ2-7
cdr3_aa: CASSSTGASSYEQYF
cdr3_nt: TGTGCCAGCAGCAGTACAGGGGCGAGCTCCTACGAGCAGTACTTC

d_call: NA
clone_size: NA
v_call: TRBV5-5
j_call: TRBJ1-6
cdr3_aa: CASSFPSSGGVGYSPLHF
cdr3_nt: TGTGCCAGCAGCTTTCCGTCCTCTGGGGGGGTTGGATATTCACCCCTCCACTTT

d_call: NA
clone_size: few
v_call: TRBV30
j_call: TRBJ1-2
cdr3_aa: CAWSRDPADGYTF
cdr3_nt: TGTGCCTGGAGTAGAGACCCGGCGGACGGCTACACCTTC

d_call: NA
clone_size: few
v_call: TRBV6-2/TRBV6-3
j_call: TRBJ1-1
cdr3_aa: CASSYSPGRTEAFF
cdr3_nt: TGTGCCAGCAGTTACTCCCCCGGACGGACTGAAGCTTTCTTT

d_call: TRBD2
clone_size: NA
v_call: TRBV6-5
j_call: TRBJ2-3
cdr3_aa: CASSYRLAGGADTQYF
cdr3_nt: TGTGCCAGCAGTTATAGGCTAGCGGGGGGGGCGGATACGCAGTATTTT

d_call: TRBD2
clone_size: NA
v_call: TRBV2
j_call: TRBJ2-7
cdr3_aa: CASSLAGGREQYF
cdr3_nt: TGTGCCAGTAGTTTAGCGGGGGGGCGGGAGCAGTACTTC

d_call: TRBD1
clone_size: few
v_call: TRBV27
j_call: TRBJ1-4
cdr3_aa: CASSPKDRGREKLFF
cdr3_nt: TGTGCCAGCAGTCCCAAGGACAGGGGAAGAGAAAAACTGTTTTTT

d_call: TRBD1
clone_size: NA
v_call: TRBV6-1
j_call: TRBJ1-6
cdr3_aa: CASNRDRANSPLHF
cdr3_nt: TGTGCCAGCAACCGGGACAGGGCCAATTCACCCCTCCACTTT

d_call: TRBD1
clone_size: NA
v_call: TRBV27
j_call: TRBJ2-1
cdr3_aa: CASSPVGQTHYYNEQFF
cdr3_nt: TGTGCCAGCAGTCCCGTGGGACAGACTCATTACTACAATGAGCAGTTCTTC

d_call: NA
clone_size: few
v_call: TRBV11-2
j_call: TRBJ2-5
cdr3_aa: CASTTQLVGGAQETQYF
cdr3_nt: TGTGCCAGCACCACTCAGCTGGTCGGGGGCGCACAAGAGACCCAGTACTTC

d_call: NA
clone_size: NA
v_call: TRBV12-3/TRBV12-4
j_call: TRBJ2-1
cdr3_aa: CASSSNQLALSYNEQFF
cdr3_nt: TGTGCCAGCAGTTCAAATCAATTAGCGCTCTCCTACAATGAGCAGTTCTTC